This TCR beta chain was profiled in a study of OX40 agonist ivuxolimab in advanced cancers. Overall study: Subjects had a mean age of around 63 years, with a range of roughly 20 to 79; about 83% were male. One patient with hepatocellular carcinoma and two with cutaneous melanoma, three in all, had partial responses.

Clones were read by immunoSEQ multiplex PCR, and TCRdb kept only the in-frame ones, dropping some. The table has some 130,000 clones, 75% to 95% seen once. At baseline, cycle 4 day 1, and cycle 7 day 1, blood was sampled. CDR3 size: 14 residues. Per the germline V gene, CDR1 is GTSNPN and CDR2 is SVGIG (reference sequence). The germline V and J ends were trimmed by 4 bases and 4 bases, with 16 bases remaining between them. The gene calls are TRBV30 and TRBJ1-1; D is unclear. This TCR derives from an adult with an advanced solid tumor such as melanoma, head and neck, liver or kidney cancer. The sequences come from CD4+ or CD8+ T cells sorted from blood, collected in a trial of the OX40 agonist ivuxolimab. This CDR3 reads CAWNPDRRGTEAFF. In nucleotides, the CDR3 is TGTGCCTGGAACCCGGACCGCCGGGGCACTGAAGCTTTCTTT.